This TCR beta chain was profiled in a study of response to subunit inactivated influenza vaccine. Notes on the study in general: Each seasonal influenza vaccination recruits few new T cells, the authors suggested.

Trimming stripped 4 bases from V and 4 bases from J, with 13 bases between. This CDR3 is 13 amino acids long. Germline V gene lookup returns CDR1 SQVTM and CDR2 ANQGSEA. On this clonotype itself: The target antigen is unknown.

In TCRdb, the RT-PCR reads were re-called with MiXCR into one record per CDR3 protein. The repertoire holds fewer than 350,000 distinct CDR3 sequences, just over 20% seen once, with 10% in the top ten. Source: PBMCs from blood, taken less than 22 months after vaccination. This sequence was found in a man aged 50-75 years who received an inactivated influenza vaccine. The chain carries TRBV29-1 and TRBJ1-1; D perhaps matches TRBD1 (6 bases). The CDR3 protein is CSVAWGPSTEAFF. Written as DNA, the CDR3 is TGCAGCGTTGCCTGGGGGCCGAGCACTGAAGCTTTCTTT.